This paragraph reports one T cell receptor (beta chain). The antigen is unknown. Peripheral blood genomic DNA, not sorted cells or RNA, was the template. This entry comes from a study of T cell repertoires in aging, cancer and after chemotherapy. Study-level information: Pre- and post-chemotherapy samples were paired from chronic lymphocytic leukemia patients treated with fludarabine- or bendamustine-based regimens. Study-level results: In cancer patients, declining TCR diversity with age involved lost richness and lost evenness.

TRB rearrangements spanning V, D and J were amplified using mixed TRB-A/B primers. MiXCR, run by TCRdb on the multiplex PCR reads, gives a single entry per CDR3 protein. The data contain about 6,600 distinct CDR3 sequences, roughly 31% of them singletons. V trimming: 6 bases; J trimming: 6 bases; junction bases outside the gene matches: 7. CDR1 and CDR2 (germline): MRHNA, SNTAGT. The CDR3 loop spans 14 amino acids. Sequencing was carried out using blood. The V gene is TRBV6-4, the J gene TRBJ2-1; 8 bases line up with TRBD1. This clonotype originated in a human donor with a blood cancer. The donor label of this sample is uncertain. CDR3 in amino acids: CASSPDRVGNEQFF. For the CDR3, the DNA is TGTGCCAGCAGCCCGGACAGGGTGGGCAATGAGCAGTTCTTC.